The source of this T cell receptor beta chain is a study of blood T cells in healthy people across ages. With a J-beta primer mix and a sample-barcoded 5' primer, a second PCR ran about 7 to 11 cycles. TCRdb reanalysed the 5' RACE reads using MiXCR and keeps one entry per CDR3 protein. The table shows roughly 800,000 distinct CDR3 sequences, with 20% to 25% occurring only once. V lost 4 bases and J lost 6; bases outside the gene matches: 5. The CDR3 runs 14 residues. Researchers isolated at least 6 million PBMCs per sample. These data also featured in a second study, about T cells of mothers and their children. That work contributes: Versus unrelated pairs, overlap was slightly higher in related mother-child pairs, without reaching significance.

Sample: blood. V and J are TRBV12-3 or TRBV12-4 and TRBJ2-4; TRBD2 matches at 8 bases. The sequence came from a boy younger than 18 in good health. CDR3 DNA sequence: TGTGCCAGCAGTTACGGGGGGGAATTAAACATTCAGTACTTC. This gives the protein CASSYGGELNIQYF.